The 3 T cell receptor beta chains reported below all come from one sample, sequenced in a study of beta chain features in type 1 diabetes. What was sequenced were expressed TCRB transcripts, since all of the isolated RNA had been reverse transcribed. Sequencing was performed with immunoSEQ multiplex PCR; in TCRdb, only in-frame clones are kept and a portion is missing. The table includes roughly 150,000 clones, 11% detected once. Sequencing used central memory CD4+ T cells from blood. The receptors were sampled from a man between 18 and 29 years old in good health.

The genes are TRBV7-3 and TRBJ2-7; D is unresolved. CDR3 size: 11 residues. V lost 5 bases and J 5 bases, leaving 7 bases between the germline ends. Per germline, CDR1 SGHTA and CDR2 FQGTGA. The CDR3 region has the DNA TGTGCCAGCAGCGCGGAGAACGAGCAGTACTTC. It is translated as CASSAENEQYF. The full variable domain, in which reference TRBV7-3 and TRBJ2-7 provide the parts outside the CDR3, is GAGVSQTPSNKVTEKGKYVELRCDPISGHTALYWYRQSLGQGPEFLIYFQGTGAADDSGLPNDRFFAVRPEGSVSTLKIQRTERGDSAVYLCASSAENEQYFGPGTRLTVT.

The table lists this clone with a few counts. The rearrangement uses TRBV5-6 and TRBJ2-7; 10 nucleotides line up with TRBD1. The CDR3 has 15 amino acids. Looked up from germline, CDR1 is SGHDT and CDR2 is YYEEEE. V lost 0 bases, J lost 6 bases, and 6 bases stayed unmatched. This CDR3 is CASSLVGQGTGEQYF. The CDR3, as DNA: TGTGCCAGCAGCTTGGTGGGACAGGGGACGGGCGAGCAGTACTTC. Using reference TRBV5-6 and TRBJ2-7 for the parts outside the CDR3, the full variable domain is DAGVTQSPTHLIKTRGQQVTLRCSPKSGHDTVSWYQQALGQGPQFIFQYYEEEERQRGNFPDRFSGHQFPNYSSELNVNALLLGDSALYLCASSLVGQGTGEQYFGPGTRLTVT.

The rearrangement joins TRBV9 to TRBJ2-3; TRBD2 agrees at 12 bases. CDR3 length equals 17 residues. In germline, CDR1 is SGDLS, CDR2 YYNGEE. V lost 4 bases and J lost 6; bases outside the gene matches: 12. The CDR3 region is CASSPGTSGWRRDTQYF. DNA of the CDR3: TGTGCCAGCAGCCCCGGGACTAGCGGGTGGCGCAGGGATACGCAGTATTTT.